These 21 T cell receptor beta chains originate from one sample sequenced in a study of blood T cell repertoires in COVID-19. Only in-frame clones appear in the TCRdb table, and some are missing; sequencing was by immunoSEQ multiplex PCR. Of about 16,000 clones detected, roughly 81% appear once; the ten largest clones hold 6.5% to 9%. Sequenced: peripheral blood. The receptors derive from a man in his sixties with acute or convalescent COVID-19.

J is TRBJ2-5 and V is TRBV5-1; 7 positions agree with TRBD1. CDR1 is SGHRS, CDR2 YFSETQ, per germline. This CDR3 is built from 15 residues. The ends lost 4 bases at V and 4 bases at J; junction bases unmatched: 10. The CDR3 reads CASSPNRGVGETQYF. The CDR3, as DNA: TGCGCCAGCAGCCCAAACAGGGGCGTGGGAGAGACCCAGTACTTC.

Here the CDR3 DNA reads TGTGCCAGCAGTAGGGGACAGGGGGCACCCCTCCACTTT. It specifies CASSRGQGAPLHF. The V call is TRBV12-3 or TRBV12-4, the J call TRBJ1-6; 11 bases map to TRBD1. This CDR3 contains 13 residues. V trimming: 5 bases; J trimming: 11 bases; junction bases outside the gene matches: 2.

This clone appeared a single time. V is TRBV30 and J is TRBJ1-2; D might be TRBD1 (5 bases). This CDR3 is 12 amino acids long. Deletions cut 3 bases from V and 14 bases from J, with 19 bases between. Germline-derived CDR1 and CDR2 are GTSNPN and SVGIG (reference sequence). CDR3 region: CAWSPMRGGVTF. The DNA of the CDR3 is TGTGCCTGGAGCCCCATGAGGGGAGGGGTTACCTTC.

The V call is TRBV18, the J call TRBJ1-5; TRBD1 agrees at 10 bases. The germline gives CDR1 KGHSH, CDR2 LQKENI. V was pared by 6 bases and J by 4 bases, with 3 bases of the junction left unmatched. The CDR3 covers 14 residues. CDR3: CASSPGQGNQPQHF. CDR3 in DNA: TGTGCCAGCTCCCCGGGACAGGGGAATCAGCCCCAGCATTTT.

V usage is TRBV18 and J usage is TRBJ1-3; a weak D match, TRBD1 (5 bases). The CDR3 contains 16 residues. Germline assignment: CDR1 KGHSH and CDR2 LQKENI. Trimming removed 1 base at V and 4 bases at J, with 14 bases between. In DNA, the CDR3 is TGTGCCAGCTCACCACAGCAGGACACACTCGGAAACACCATATATTTT. It codes for CASSPQQDTLGNTIYF.

J is TRBJ1-1 and V is TRBV6-1; 7 nucleotides match TRBD1. Germline CDR1 MNHNS, CDR2 SASEGT. The CDR3 extends over 16 amino acids. V dropped 3 bases and J dropped 6; count of bases not matched to a gene: 13. The CDR3 nucleotides read TGTGCCAGCAGTGACATGTGGGGACAGCTTCGGGCTGAAGCTTTCTTT. Protein sequence: CASSDMWGQLRAEAFF.

The chain carries TRBV7-9 and TRBJ1-2; D is ambiguous. The CDR3 spans 14 residues. The germline CDR1 and CDR2 sequences are SEHNR and FQNEAQ (reference sequence). Trimming left V 5 bases short and J 5 bases short, with 15 bases between. This chain's CDR3 is CASSPNQLLYGYTF. CDR3 sequence (DNA): TGTGCCAGCAGCCCCAACCAACTACTGTATGGCTACACCTTC.

The chain employs TRBV7-2 and TRBJ1-5; D gene unclear. The V gene lost 2 bases and the J gene lost 1 base, with 9 bases spanning the gap. The germline CDR1 and CDR2 sequences are SGHTA and FQGNSA. The CDR3 extends over 15 amino acids. This chain's CDR3 is CASSLSDTSNQPQHF. The CDR3 DNA sequence: TGTGCCAGCAGCTTAAGTGACACAAGCAATCAGCCCCAGCATTTT.

This rearrangement joins TRBV7-6 to TRBJ1-6; TRBD1 matches at 7 bases. The CDR3 has 16 amino acids. V dropped 1 base and J dropped 9; count of bases not matched to a gene: 9. CDR1 and CDR2 from the germline V gene are SGHVS and FNYEAQ. The CDR3 here is CASSLGTGSSGSPLHF. DNA for the CDR3: TGTGCCAGCAGCTTAGGGACAGGTAGTAGCGGTTCACCCCTCCACTTT.

CDR3 nucleotides: TGTGCCTGGAGTGTAAAGGGTGAGACGGGGACTGAAGCTTTCTTT. Its translation is CAWSVKGETGTEAFF. The genes are TRBV30 and TRBJ1-1; no clear D. Between the trimmed V and J ends, which lost 0 bases and 5 bases, there was a span of 16 bases. The CDR3 totals 15 residues. Germline V gives CDR1 GTSNPN, CDR2 SVGIG (reference sequence).

V gene TRBV12-5 combines with J gene TRBJ2-7, with D perhaps matching TRBD2 (5 bases). Germline V gene sequence: CDR1 LGHNT, CDR2 FRNRAP. Trimming left V 5 bases short and J 3 bases short, with 14 bases between. The CDR3 has 14 residues. The CDR3 is CASGTPPGNYEQYF. The CDR3 bases are TGTGCTAGTGGTACTCCCCCGGGAAACTACGAGCAGTACTTC.

The gene calls are TRBV20-1 and TRBJ2-1; 9 positions agree with TRBD1. Per the germline V gene, CDR1 is DFQATT and CDR2 is SNEGSKA (reference sequence). This CDR3 spans 14 amino acids. Trimming cost V 3 bases and J 4 bases; bases outside gene matches: 4. This chain's CDR3 is CSASEGQGYNEQFF. The CDR3 DNA sequence: TGCAGTGCTAGTGAGGGACAGGGATACAATGAGCAGTTCTTC.

The chain uses TRBV24-1 and TRBJ1-6, with D maybe TRBD1 (5 bases). The V gene lost 6 bases and the J gene lost 10 bases, with 12 bases spanning the gap. The CDR3 length is 13 residues. Germline CDR1 KGHDR, CDR2 SFDVKD. The CDR3 DNA is TGTGCCACCAGTCCCGGTTGGGGCTCACCCCTCCACTTT. Translation: CATSPGWGSPLHF.

The chain combines TRBV4-1 with TRBJ1-2, with TRBD1 as a possible D gene (6 bases). Germline V lookup: CDR1 MGHRA, CDR2 YSYEKL. V lost 4 bases to trimming and J lost 4 bases, with 16 bases between them. This CDR3 is built from 15 residues. DNA of the CDR3: TGCGCCAGCAGCCGGGACACAAACTGGAGCTATGGCTACACCTTC. This encodes CASSRDTNWSYGYTF.

Written as DNA, the CDR3 is TGTGCCAGCAGTTACTCAGGGGAGAACACCGGGGAGCTGTTTTTT. Its translation is CASSYSGENTGELFF. The chain has TRBV6-5 and TRBJ2-2, with a possible D match to TRBD1 (5 bases). V lost 0 bases and J 1 base, leaving 6 bases between the germline ends. CDR3 length: 15 amino acids. The germline gives CDR1 MNHEY, CDR2 SVGAGI.

This chain joins TRBV5-6 and TRBJ2-7; no definite D call. CDR1 is SGHDT and CDR2 is YYEEEE in the germline V gene. The length of the CDR3 is 13 residues. Trimming took off 0 bases at V and 3 bases at J, with 7 bases between the two ends. In DNA, the CDR3 is TGTGCCAGCAGCTTGGGGTCCTACTACGAGCAGTACTTC. It translates to CASSLGSYYEQYF.

V gene TRBV23-1 combines with J gene TRBJ1-2; D may be TRBD1 (6 bases). TRBV23-1 is reported as an ORF; its role is uncertain. The CDR3 consists of 19 residues. V was pared by 8 bases and J by 0 bases, with 28 bases between. The CDR3 DNA sequence: TGCGCCAGCCCCGGGGGGGCGGACAGAACCTCCTTTACTAACTATGGCTACACCTTC. Its protein product is CASPGGADRTSFTNYGYTF.

The chain employs TRBV5-3 and TRBJ1-4, with TRBD1 matching over 10 bases. TRBV5-3 is an ORF, and what it does is uncertain. This CDR3 has 15 residues. After removal of 0 bases from V and 5 bases from J, the junction contained 1 base not matched to a gene. In nucleotides, the CDR3 is TGTGCCAGAAGCTTGGAGGGACAGGGGAATGAAAAACTGTTTTTT. Translated: CARSLEGQGNEKLFF.

The chain has TRBV19 and TRBJ1-1; D ambiguous. Germline values: CDR1 LNHDA, CDR2 SQIVND (reference sequence). The CDR3 runs to 14 residues. V lost 3 bases and J 0 bases, leaving 8 bases between the germline ends. The CDR3 loop is CASSILAMNTEAFF. The CDR3 region has the DNA TGTGCCAGTAGTATCCTGGCCATGAACACTGAAGCTTTCTTT.

This chain links TRBV7-2 with TRBJ1-3; no definite D call. CDR3 size: 16 residues. Trimming removed 5 bases from V and 1 base from J, with 15 bases in between. CDR1 is SGHTA and CDR2 is FQGNSA in the germline V gene. The CDR3 nucleotides are TGTGCCAGCAGCCCACGACACTCCTCTTCTGGAAACACCATATATTTT. It yields the protein CASSPRHSSSGNTIYF.

This clone was counted a single time. This chain links TRBV9 with TRBJ2-5, with 10 nucleotides matching TRBD1. CDR1 is SGDLS, CDR2 YYNGEE, per germline. Losses at the gene ends were 0 bases for V and 11 bases for J; bases not matched to a gene: 10. The length of the CDR3 is 15 residues. The DNA of the CDR3 is TGTGCCAGCAGCGTAGGGGGGACAGGGGACCCTCCTCAGTACTTC. This translates into CASSVGGTGDPPQYF.